The 25 T cell receptor beta chains presented below share a single source sample, sequenced in a study of T cell changes during pregnancy in multiple sclerosis. Libraries were prepared by immunoSEQ multiplex PCR; TCRdb keeps only in-frame clonotypes and omits some of them. The repertoire holds roughly 79,000 clones, 90% to 95% seen once, with more than 0.4% in the top ten. The sample consisted of CD4+ T cells from peripheral blood mononuclear cells, taken before pregnancy. These receptors were collected from a female donor with multiple sclerosis, enrolled in a pregnancy study.

This clone was counted a few times. The chain joins TRBV7-2 to TRBJ2-7, with D perhaps TRBD2 (6 bases). CDR3 length: 14 residues. Germline CDR1 reads SGHTA; CDR2 reads FQGNSA. Trimming stripped 5 bases from V and 1 base from J, with 12 bases between. The CDR3 region is CASSQTSPSYEQYF. Written as DNA, the CDR3 is TGTGCCAGCAGCCAGACTAGTCCTTCCTACGAGCAGTACTTC.

The chain links TRBV6-1 to TRBJ1-2; D is unclear. Germline values: CDR1 MNHNS, CDR2 SASEGT. Deletions cut 0 bases from V and 7 bases from J, with 6 bases between. The CDR3 runs 12 residues. The CDR3 bases are TGTGCCAGCAGTGAAGCCGGTATTGGCTACACCTTC. The encoded protein is CASSEAGIGYTF.

The chain has TRBV2 and TRBJ2-3, with 10 bases lining up with TRBD2. This CDR3 spans 15 amino acids. V was pared by 5 bases and J by 0 bases, with 2 bases of the junction left unmatched. From germline, CDR1 is SNHLY and CDR2 FYNNEI. DNA of the CDR3: TGTGCCAGCAGTCTAGCGGGGGCTAGCACAGATACGCAGTATTTT. Protein: CASSLAGASTDTQYF.

This clone was seen once. The chain employs TRBV30 and TRBJ1-2; TRBD1 matches at 7 bases. Germline CDR1 and CDR2: GTSNPN and SVGIG (reference sequence). Losses at the gene ends were 5 bases for V and 2 bases for J; bases not matched to a gene: 11. The CDR3 runs 15 residues. CDR3 protein: CAWYEPGTENYGYTF. The DNA for the CDR3 is TGTGCCTGGTATGAGCCCGGGACAGAGAACTATGGCTACACCTTC.

This clone has a handful of counts. The gene calls are TRBV5-1 and TRBJ2-1, with TRBD2 matching over 8 bases. V lost 3 bases and J lost 4; bases outside the gene matches: 6. This CDR3 is 15 amino acids long. Germline V gene sequence: CDR1 SGHRS, CDR2 YFSETQ. The CDR3 reads CASSSTGTSYNEQFF. The DNA of the CDR3 is TGCGCCAGCAGCTCTACCGGGACTAGTTACAATGAGCAGTTCTTC. Combining the CDR3 with reference TRBV5-1 and TRBJ2-1 gives the whole variable domain KAGVTQTPRYLIKTRGQQVTLSCSPISGHRSVSWYQQTPGQGLQFLFEYFSETQRNKGNFPGRFSGRQFSNSRSEMNVSTLELGDSALYLCASSSTGTSYNEQFFGPGTRLTVL.

The V and J genes are TRBV28 and TRBJ1-4; 7 bases fit TRBD1. V trimming: 2 bases; J trimming: 7 bases; junction bases outside the gene matches: 7. Per the germline V gene, CDR1 is MDHEN and CDR2 is SYDVKM. The CDR3 covers 15 residues. The CDR3 loop is CASSLRQGVSEKLFF. The CDR3 nucleotides read TGTGCCAGCAGTTTACGACAGGGAGTTAGTGAAAAACTGTTTTTT.

V is TRBV7-3 and J is TRBJ2-1; D is ambiguous. Trimming took 1 base from V and 4 from J, leaving 5 bases between them. The germline CDR1 and CDR2 sequences are SGHTA and FQGTGA. This CDR3 has 13 amino acids. The CDR3 spells CASSLNRYNEQFF. For the CDR3, the DNA is TGTGCCAGCAGCTTAAATCGGTACAATGAGCAGTTCTTC.

The CDR3, as DNA: TGTGCCAGCAGGACAGTCAATCAGCCCCAGCATTTT. Translation gives CASRTVNQPQHF. The chain joins TRBV28 to TRBJ1-5; a possible D gene is TRBD1 (5 bases). The V gene's germline CDR1 is MDHEN and CDR2 SYDVKM. The length of the CDR3 is 12 residues. V lost 6 bases and J 3 bases, leaving 6 bases between the germline ends.

V gene TRBV12-5 combines with J gene TRBJ2-2; D is unresolved. CDR1 and CDR2 (germline): LGHNT, FRNRAP. CDR3 length: 14 amino acids. The V gene lost 2 bases and the J gene lost 1 base, with 5 bases spanning the gap. The CDR3 DNA sequence: TGTGCTAGTGGTTTGTCAGGGAACACCGGGGAGCTGTTTTTT. Protein sequence: CASGLSGNTGELFF. Full variable domain (rest looked up from reference TRBV12-5 and TRBJ2-2): DARVTQTPRHKVTEMGQEVTMRCQPILGHNTVFWYRQTMMQGLELLAYFRNRAPLDDSGMPKDRFSAEMPDATLATLKIQPSEPRDSAVYFCASGLSGNTGELFFGEGSRLTVL.

V is TRBV19 and J is TRBJ1-1, with D unclear. The ends were cut back, 9 bases at V and 0 bases at J, with 14 bases in the middle. CDR1 is LNHDA and CDR2 is SQIVND in the germline V gene (reference sequence). CDR3 length: 14 residues. The CDR3 DNA reads TGTGCCAGCACCGAGGGTTTAGTGAACACTGAAGCTTTCTTT. This codes for CASTEGLVNTEAFF.

This clone was observed a single time. The chain links TRBV19 to TRBJ2-7, with D possibly TRBD2 on 6 matching bases. Trimming removed 2 bases at V and 2 bases at J, with 13 bases between. Germline V gene lookup returns CDR1 LNHDA and CDR2 SQIVND (reference sequence). CDR3 length equals 15 residues. The CDR3: CASSITGGATYEQYF. CDR3 nucleotide sequence: TGTGCCAGTAGTATAACTGGAGGGGCAACCTACGAGCAGTACTTC.

The genes are TRBV30 and TRBJ1-1; TRBD1 aligns across 8 bases. The V gene's germline CDR1 is GTSNPN and CDR2 SVGIG (reference sequence). V shed 3 bases, J shed 4 bases, and the junction held 7 bases outside the gene matches. The CDR3 loop spans 14 amino acids. The CDR3 bases are TGTGCCTGGAGACTGGACAGGGTGAGCACTGAAGCTTTCTTT. It yields the protein CAWRLDRVSTEAFF.

The J gene is TRBJ1-2, the V gene TRBV6-5; 10 bases align to TRBD1. This CDR3 region has 14 residues. Germline CDR1 and CDR2: MNHEY and SVGAGI. The trim removed 6 bases at V and 7 bases at J, leaving 8 bases unmatched. DNA of the CDR3: TGTGCCAGCAGAACCCTGGGACAGGGGATTGGCTACACCTTC. Translation gives CASRTLGQGIGYTF.

The genes are TRBV7-3 and TRBJ1-2; TRBD1 is a possible D gene (6 bases). This CDR3 comprises 15 residues. CDR1 is SGHTA and CDR2 is FQGTGA in the germline V gene. Trimming took 3 bases from V and 4 from J, leaving 15 bases between them. The CDR3 sequence is CASSLNGDTTYGYTF. CDR3 sequence (DNA): TGTGCCAGCAGCTTGAATGGGGACACCACCTATGGCTACACCTTC.

With respect to this clone: The sample carries other DNA sequences with the same CDR3. The genes are TRBV15 and TRBJ2-3, with D tentatively TRBD1 (5 bases). This CDR3 region has 14 residues. V lost 0 bases, J lost 4 bases, and 8 bases lay in between. CDR1 and CDR2 (germline): LNHNV, YYDKDF (reference sequence). The CDR3 DNA follows: TGTGCCACCAGCAGAGACAGGGCGGCAGATACGCAGTATTTT. Amino acid sequence: CATSRDRAADTQYF.

The chain combines TRBV7-9 with TRBJ1-2; a possible D gene is TRBD1 (5 bases). Trimming removed 5 bases from V and 4 bases from J, with 17 bases in between. Germline V lookup: CDR1 SEHNR, CDR2 FQNEAQ (reference sequence). CDR3 length equals 15 residues. The CDR3 region is CASSQGLKGRYGYTF. In DNA form, the CDR3 reads TGTGCCAGCAGCCAGGGACTCAAGGGCCGCTATGGCTACACCTTC.

The chain couples TRBV7-8 to TRBJ2-1; a weak D match, TRBD2 (5 bases). Germline-derived CDR1 and CDR2 are SGHVS and FQNEAQ. CDR3 length: 18 residues. V lost 2 bases and J lost 4, with 21 bases in between. CDR3 loop: CASSLRDGNLGLYNEQFF. CDR3 sequence (DNA): TGTGCCAGCAGCTTACGCGACGGAAACCTTGGACTGTACAATGAGCAGTTCTTC.

V and J are TRBV30 and TRBJ2-3, with D perhaps TRBD2 (6 bases). The CDR3 has 16 amino acids. In germline, CDR1 is GTSNPN, CDR2 SVGIG (reference sequence). V lost 0 bases and J 1 base, leaving 14 bases between the germline ends. The CDR3 sequence is CAWSVGLADRTDTQYF. DNA for the CDR3: TGTGCCTGGAGTGTAGGGTTAGCGGATCGCACAGATACGCAGTATTTT.

This sequence joins TRBV19 and TRBJ2-3, with unresolved D. Deletions cut 3 bases from V and 5 bases from J, with 3 bases between. The CDR3 loop spans 11 amino acids. CDR1 and CDR2 from the germline V gene are LNHDA and SQIVND (reference sequence). The DNA for the CDR3 is TGTGCCAGTAGTATGAGAGATACGCAGTATTTT. Amino acid sequence: CASSMRDTQYF.

This clone has just a few counts. The chain links TRBV18 to TRBJ2-1; TRBD1 matches at 9 bases. The CDR3 contains 17 residues. Germline V gene sequence: CDR1 KGHSH, CDR2 LQKENI. The ends lost 2 bases at V and 3 bases at J; junction bases unmatched: 8. The CDR3 bases are TGTGCCAGCTCACCAGGGGGACAGGGCCCTTACTACAATGAGCAGTTCTTC. Translated, it gives CASSPGGQGPYYNEQFF.

The chain combines TRBV30 with TRBJ2-7; 12 nucleotides align to TRBD2. CDR3 length: 16 residues. From germline, CDR1 is GTSNPN and CDR2 SVGIG (reference sequence). The trim removed 2 bases at V and 3 bases at J, leaving 8 bases unmatched. The CDR3 region is CAWSRGLAGPFYEQYF. Here the CDR3 DNA reads TGTGCCTGGAGTCGCGGACTAGCGGGACCCTTCTACGAGCAGTACTTC. Full variable domain (rest looked up from reference TRBV30 and TRBJ2-7): SQTIHQWPATLVQPVGSPLSLECTVEGTSNPNLYWYRQAAGRGLQLLFYSVGIGQISSEVPQNLSASRPQDRQFILSSKKLLLSDSGFYLCAWSRGLAGPFYEQYFGPGTRLTVT.

The chain recombines TRBV5-1 with TRBJ2-4; 13 bases agree with TRBD2. Germline-derived CDR1 and CDR2 are SGHRS and YFSETQ. This CDR3 is built from 18 residues. V lost 2 bases to trimming and J lost 3 bases; unmatched junction nucleotides: 8. Written as DNA, the CDR3 is TGCGCCAGCAGCTTAACTAGCGGGGGGGCCCTTGGCAAAAACATTCAGTACTTC. It translates to CASSLTSGGALGKNIQYF.

This sequence joins TRBV28 and TRBJ1-1; no clear D. Per germline, CDR1 MDHEN and CDR2 SYDVKM. The CDR3 has 15 residues. Trimming took 5 bases from V and 1 from J, leaving 14 bases between them. The CDR3 coding sequence is TGTGCCAGCAGTCTAGACTTACACGGGAACACTGAAGCTTTCTTT. It codes for CASSLDLHGNTEAFF.

The chain is built from TRBV11-3 and TRBJ2-6; D remains unclear. This CDR3 comprises 15 residues. Germline-derived CDR1 and CDR2 are SGHNT and YENEEA. Trimming took 0 bases from V and 0 from J, leaving 3 bases between them. In nucleotides, the CDR3 is TGTGCCAGCAGCTTAGAACTCTCTGGGGCCAACGTCCTGACTTTC. Encoded protein: CASSLELSGANVLTF.

The rearrangement joins TRBV10-3 to TRBJ1-6; TRBD1 matches at 9 bases. V lost 2 bases to trimming and J lost 0 bases; unmatched junction nucleotides: 5. This CDR3 is 18 amino acids long. Germline V lookup: CDR1 ENHRY, CDR2 SYGVKD. Here the CDR3 DNA reads TGTGCCATCAGTGAGGCGACAGGGGGTTTCTCCTATAATTCACCCCTCCACTTT. This codes for CAISEATGGFSYNSPLHF.